This T cell receptor (beta chain) comes out of a study of identical twins. A few counts support this clonotype. What it binds is unknown. Notes on the study in general: Invariant populations such as MAIT and iNKT cells could partly muddle zero-insertion analyses. Out-of-frame alpha sequences common to twins exhibited an excess of low generation probability. Beta out-of-frame twin sharing showed a weaker excess.

Losses at the gene ends were 6 bases for V and 4 bases for J; bases not matched to a gene: 10. The CDR3 extends over 15 amino acids. Looked up from germline, CDR1 is DFQATT and CDR2 is SNEGSKA (reference sequence). cDNA molecules carried unique molecular identifiers, and template switching added a universal primer site. Using its own MiXCR run on the 5' RACE reads, TCRdb lists one record per CDR3 protein. The sample shows a few hundred thousand distinct CDR3 sequences, roughly 9.5% of them seen only once. These data also formed part of another study, on yellow fever vaccine responses in identical twins.

V usage is TRBV20-1 and J usage is TRBJ2-3; TRBD2 matches at 10 bases. Material for sequencing was PBMCs. The sequence derives from a woman younger than 30 in good health. CDR3 sequence reads: CSASSTSGSPDTQYF. The CDR3 region has the DNA TGCAGTGCGAGCTCGACTAGCGGGTCTCCAGATACGCAGTATTTT.